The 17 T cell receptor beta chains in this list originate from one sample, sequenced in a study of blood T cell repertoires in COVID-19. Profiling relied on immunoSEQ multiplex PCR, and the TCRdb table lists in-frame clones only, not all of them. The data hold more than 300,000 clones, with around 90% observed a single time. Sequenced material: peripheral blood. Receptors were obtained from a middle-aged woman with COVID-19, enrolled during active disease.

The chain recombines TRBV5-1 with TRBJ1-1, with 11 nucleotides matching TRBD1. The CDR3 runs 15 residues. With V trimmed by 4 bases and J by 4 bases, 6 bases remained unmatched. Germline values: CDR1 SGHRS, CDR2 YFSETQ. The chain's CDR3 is CASSAQGQGGTEAFF. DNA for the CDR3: TGCGCCAGCAGCGCCCAGGGACAGGGGGGCACTGAAGCTTTCTTT.

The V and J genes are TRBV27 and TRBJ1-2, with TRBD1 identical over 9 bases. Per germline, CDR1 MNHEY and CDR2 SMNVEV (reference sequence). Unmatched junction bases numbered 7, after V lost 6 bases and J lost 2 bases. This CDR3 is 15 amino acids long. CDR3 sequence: CASSSGGQGNYGYTF. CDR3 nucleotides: TGTGCCAGCAGCTCGGGGGGACAGGGCAACTATGGCTACACCTTC.

CDR3 nucleotides: TGTGCCAGCAGTTCTGATTTCGGAGGGGAGCAGTACTTC. Amino acids: CASSSDFGGEQYF. The chain combines TRBV28 with TRBJ2-7; tentatively, D is TRBD2 (6 bases). The CDR3 is 13 residues long. The germline V gene encodes CDR1 MDHEN and CDR2 SYDVKM. Trimming took off 4 bases at V and 7 bases at J, with 14 bases between the two ends.

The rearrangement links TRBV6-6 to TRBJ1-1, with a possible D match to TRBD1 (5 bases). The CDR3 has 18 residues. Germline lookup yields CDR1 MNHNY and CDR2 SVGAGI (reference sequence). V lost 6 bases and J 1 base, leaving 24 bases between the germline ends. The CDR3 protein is CASRRMTQVGQGNTEAFF. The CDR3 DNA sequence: TGTGCCAGCAGGCGAATGACCCAGGTGGGGCAGGGGAACACTGAAGCTTTCTTT.

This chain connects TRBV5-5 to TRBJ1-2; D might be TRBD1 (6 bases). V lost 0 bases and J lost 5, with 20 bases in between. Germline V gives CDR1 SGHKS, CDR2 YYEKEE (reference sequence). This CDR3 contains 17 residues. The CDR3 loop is CASSLARRQDWGYGYTF. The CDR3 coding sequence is TGTGCCAGCAGCTTGGCCCGCCGACAGGATTGGGGGTATGGCTACACCTTC.

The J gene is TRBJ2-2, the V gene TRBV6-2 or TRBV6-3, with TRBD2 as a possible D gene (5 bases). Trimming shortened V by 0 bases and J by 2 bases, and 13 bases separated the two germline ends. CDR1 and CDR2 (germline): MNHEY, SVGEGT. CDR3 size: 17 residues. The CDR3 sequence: CASSYSPSGRNTGELFF. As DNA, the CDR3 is TGTGCCAGCAGTTACTCCCCCAGCGGAAGAAACACCGGGGAGCTGTTTTTT.

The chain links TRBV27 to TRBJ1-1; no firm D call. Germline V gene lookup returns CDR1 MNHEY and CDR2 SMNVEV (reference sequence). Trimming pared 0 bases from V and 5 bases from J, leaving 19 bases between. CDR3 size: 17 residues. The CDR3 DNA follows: TGTGCCAGCAGTTTATCGGGGTCATTCCTCGGAGGTACTGAAGCTTTCTTT. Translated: CASSLSGSFLGGTEAFF.

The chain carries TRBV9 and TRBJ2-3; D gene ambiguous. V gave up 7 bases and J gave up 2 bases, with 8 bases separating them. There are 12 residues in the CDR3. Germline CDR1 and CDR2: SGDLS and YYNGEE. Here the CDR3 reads CASSRTTDTQYF. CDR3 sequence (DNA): TGTGCCAGCTCGAGAACCACAGATACGCAGTATTTT.

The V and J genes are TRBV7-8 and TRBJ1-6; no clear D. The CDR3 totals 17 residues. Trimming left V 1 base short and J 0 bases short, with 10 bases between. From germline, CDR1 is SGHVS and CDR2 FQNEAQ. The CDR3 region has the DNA TGTGCCAGCAGCTTAGACTTTTGGAGCTCCTATAATTCACCCCTCCACTTT. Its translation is CASSLDFWSSYNSPLHF.

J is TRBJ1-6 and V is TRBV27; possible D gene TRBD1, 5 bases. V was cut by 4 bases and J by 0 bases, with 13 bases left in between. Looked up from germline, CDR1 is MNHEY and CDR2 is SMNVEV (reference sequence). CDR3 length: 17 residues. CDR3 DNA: TGTGCCAGCAGTTCCCTAGGGAGGGGCTCCTATAATTCACCCCTCCACTTT. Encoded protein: CASSSLGRGSYNSPLHF.

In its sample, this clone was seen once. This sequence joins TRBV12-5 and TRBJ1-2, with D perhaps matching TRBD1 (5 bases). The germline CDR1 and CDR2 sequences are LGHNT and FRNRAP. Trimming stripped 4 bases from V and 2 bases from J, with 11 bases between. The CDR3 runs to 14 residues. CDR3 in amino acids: CASGSWGGNYGYTF. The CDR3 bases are TGTGCTAGTGGTTCCTGGGGGGGGAACTATGGCTACACCTTC.

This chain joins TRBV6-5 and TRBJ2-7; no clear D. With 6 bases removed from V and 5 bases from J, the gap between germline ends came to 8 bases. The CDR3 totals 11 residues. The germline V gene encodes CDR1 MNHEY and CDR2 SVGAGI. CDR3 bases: TGTGCCAGCAGCGCGAGGCACGAGCAGTACTTC. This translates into CASSARHEQYF.

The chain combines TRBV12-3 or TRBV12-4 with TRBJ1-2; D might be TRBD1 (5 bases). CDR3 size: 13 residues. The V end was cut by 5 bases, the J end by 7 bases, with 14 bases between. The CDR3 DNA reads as TGTGCCAGCAGTCTGATTCAGGGTGGTGGCTACACCTTC. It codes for CASSLIQGGGYTF.

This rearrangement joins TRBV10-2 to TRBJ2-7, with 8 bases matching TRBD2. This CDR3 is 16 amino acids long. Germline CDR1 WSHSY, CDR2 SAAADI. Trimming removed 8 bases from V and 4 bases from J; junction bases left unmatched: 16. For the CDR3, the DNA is TGCGCCAGCGCCTTTCGGGAGGGCCAAATGAATTACGAGCAGTACTTC. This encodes CASAFREGQMNYEQYF.

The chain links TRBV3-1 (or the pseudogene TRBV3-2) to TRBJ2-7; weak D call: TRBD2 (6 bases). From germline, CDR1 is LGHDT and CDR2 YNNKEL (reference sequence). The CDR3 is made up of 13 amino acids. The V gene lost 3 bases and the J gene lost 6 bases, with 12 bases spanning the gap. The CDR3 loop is CASSHLTEGEQYF. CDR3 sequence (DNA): TGTGCCAGCAGCCATTTAACGGAGGGCGAGCAGTACTTC.

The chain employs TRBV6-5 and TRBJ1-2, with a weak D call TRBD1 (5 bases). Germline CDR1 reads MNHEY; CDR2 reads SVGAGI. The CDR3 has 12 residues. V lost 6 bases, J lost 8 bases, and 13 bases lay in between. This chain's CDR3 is CASSPGSRGYTF. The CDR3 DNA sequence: TGTGCCAGCAGCCCAGGGTCTAGAGGCTACACCTTC.

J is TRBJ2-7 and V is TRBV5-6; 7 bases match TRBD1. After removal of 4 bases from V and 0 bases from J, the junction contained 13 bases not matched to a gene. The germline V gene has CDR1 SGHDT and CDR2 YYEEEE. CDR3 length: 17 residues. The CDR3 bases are TGTGCCAGCAGCCACCCCCTGACAGGGCCACGCTCCTACGAGCAGTACTTC. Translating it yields CASSHPLTGPRSYEQYF.